These T cell receptor beta chains were read from a single sample in a study of Ad26.COV2.S vaccination and SARS-CoV-2 variants. Profiled with immunoSEQ multiplex PCR; TCRdb holds only in-frame clones, not every one. This table has around 450,000 clones, approximately 90% appearing once. Sequences were derived from peripheral blood, sampled in a trial of Ad26.COV2.S vaccine versus placebo. The receptors originated from a person between 18 and 65 years old who received the Ad26.COV2.S COVID-19 vaccine or a placebo. CDR3s include the opening cysteine and the closing phenylalanine or tryptophan. Each record gives: V gene, D gene, clone size, J gene, CDR3 DNA, CDR3 protein. The D gene is left open where the match is weak. Only some rows state a clone size, as once, few, many or a class for expanded clones.

V gene: TRBV19
D gene: -
clone size: -
J gene: TRBJ1-3
CDR3 DNA: TGTGCCAGTAGTATAGTTGGAGGGGACTATGGAAACACCATATATTTT
CDR3 protein: CASSIVGGDYGNTIYF

V gene: TRBV5-8
D gene: TRBD1
clone size: -
J gene: TRBJ2-2
CDR3 DNA: TGTGCCAGCAGCCCGGGACAGGGACTCGGGGAGCTGTTTTTT
CDR3 protein: CASSPGQGLGELFF

V gene: TRBV7-9
D gene: TRBD2
clone size: -
J gene: TRBJ2-7
CDR3 DNA: TGTGCCAGCAGCTTGACTAGCGGATCCTACGAGCAGTACTTC
CDR3 protein: CASSLTSGSYEQYF

V gene: TRBV30
D gene: -
clone size: -
J gene: TRBJ2-1
CDR3 DNA: TGTGCCTGGAGTGTAGGGGTTTTACGCTCGGCGGTCTTC
CDR3 protein: CAWSVGVLRSAVF

V gene: TRBV2
D gene: -
clone size: -
J gene: TRBJ1-5
CDR3 DNA: TGTGCCAGCAGTGAATCACAGGGCCGCCCCGGCGCCCAGCATTTT
CDR3 protein: CASSESQGRPGAQHF

V gene: TRBV5-8
D gene: -
clone size: -
J gene: TRBJ2-7
CDR3 DNA: TGTGCCAGCAGCTTGATGGGACATCAATCCTACGAGCAGTACTTC
CDR3 protein: CASSLMGHQSYEQYF

V gene: TRBV9
D gene: TRBD2
clone size: -
J gene: TRBJ2-5
CDR3 DNA: TGTGCCAGCAGCGTAGCCGGGGCGGGAGTTCGTCGAGAGACCCAGTACTTC
CDR3 protein: CASSVAGAGVRRETQYF

V gene: TRBV24-1
D gene: TRBD2
clone size: -
J gene: TRBJ2-3
CDR3 DNA: TGTGCCACCAGTGATTTCCGCGCGGGAGATGTAGCGCAGTATTTT
CDR3 protein: CATSDFRAGDVAQYF

V gene: TRBV29-1
D gene: -
clone size: -
J gene: TRBJ2-4
CDR3 DNA: TGCAGCGTTGAACAGCGGTTGGCCAAAAACATTCAGTACTTC
CDR3 protein: CSVEQRLAKNIQYF

V gene: TRBV28
D gene: -
clone size: -
J gene: TRBJ2-1
CDR3 DNA: TGTGCCAGCAGTCGACCGTACAATGAGCAGTTCTTC
CDR3 protein: CASSRPYNEQFF

V gene: TRBV7-2
D gene: -
clone size: -
J gene: TRBJ1-2
CDR3 DNA: TGTGCCAGCAGCTTAGCGGGCAGGGTAGGGAATGGCTACACCTTC
CDR3 protein: CASSLAGRVGNGYTF

V gene: TRBV30
D gene: -
clone size: -
J gene: TRBJ2-7
CDR3 DNA: TGTGCCTGGAGTGTACCGTCTAACGGGAGCTCCTACGAGCAGTACTTC
CDR3 protein: CAWSVPSNGSSYEQYF

V gene: TRBV10-3
D gene: -
clone size: -
J gene: TRBJ1-1
CDR3 DNA: TGTGCCACCGGTACACAGGAGCCGTACCCTGATGGCGAAGCTTTCTTT
CDR3 protein: CATGTQEPYPDGEAFF

V gene: TRBV10-2
D gene: TRBD2
clone size: -
J gene: TRBJ2-1
CDR3 DNA: TGCGCCAGCAGTCTGCCGCTTTTAGCGGGAGTACCCTACAATGAGCAGTTCTTC
CDR3 protein: CASSLPLLAGVPYNEQFF

V gene: TRBV7-2
D gene: -
clone size: -
J gene: TRBJ2-5
CDR3 DNA: TGTGCCAGCAGCCCCGCGGGTCGGACCCAGTACTTC
CDR3 protein: CASSPAGRTQYF

V gene: TRBV4-1
D gene: -
clone size: once
J gene: TRBJ1-5
CDR3 DNA: TGCGCCAGCAGCCCTGAGGGATTTCAGCCCCAGCATTTT
CDR3 protein: CASSPEGFQPQHF

V gene: TRBV7-8
D gene: -
clone size: -
J gene: TRBJ1-1
CDR3 DNA: TGTGCCAGCAGCTTAGGGGCAGGGAGGAGTGCGAACACTGAAGCTTTCTTT
CDR3 protein: CASSLGAGRSANTEAFF

V gene: TRBV24-1
D gene: TRBD2
clone size: few
J gene: TRBJ2-7
CDR3 DNA: TGTGCCACCAGTGACCCGACTAGCGGCGCCTACGAGCAGTACTTC
CDR3 protein: CATSDPTSGAYEQYF

V gene: TRBV7-9
D gene: -
clone size: -
J gene: TRBJ1-2
CDR3 DNA: TGTGCCAGCAGCTTAGAGTTAGGCTATGGCTACACCTTC
CDR3 protein: CASSLELGYGYTF

V gene: TRBV6-5
D gene: -
clone size: -
J gene: TRBJ2-5
CDR3 DNA: TGTGCCAGCAGCCCGGGACTCCGCGTGGAGACCCAGTACTTC
CDR3 protein: CASSPGLRVETQYF

V gene: TRBV13
D gene: TRBD2
clone size: -
J gene: TRBJ2-1
CDR3 DNA: TGTGCCAGCAGCTTAGATGGGACTAGTGGAGGATTTGAGCAGTTCTTC
CDR3 protein: CASSLDGTSGGFEQFF

V gene: TRBV9
D gene: TRBD1
clone size: -
J gene: TRBJ1-5
CDR3 DNA: TGTGCCAGCAGCGCAGGGGGAGGGGATCAGCCCCAGCATTTT
CDR3 protein: CASSAGGGDQPQHF

V gene: TRBV7-8
D gene: -
clone size: -
J gene: TRBJ2-1
CDR3 DNA: TGTGCCAGCAGCCGAAACCCTGTGACGAATGAGCAGTTCTTC
CDR3 protein: CASSRNPVTNEQFF

V gene: TRBV6-5
D gene: -
clone size: -
J gene: TRBJ1-1
CDR3 DNA: TGTGCCAGCACCAATCCTTTGAAAGGGGGGACTGAAGCTTTCTTT
CDR3 protein: CASTNPLKGGTEAFF

V gene: TRBV2
D gene: TRBD1
clone size: -
J gene: TRBJ1-5
CDR3 DNA: TGTGCCAGCAGCGCCGGGGACAGGGTGGTTCAGCCCCAGCATTTT
CDR3 protein: CASSAGDRVVQPQHF

V gene: TRBV18
D gene: -
clone size: -
J gene: TRBJ2-2
CDR3 DNA: TGTGCCAGCTCACCACCCCCTTGGCGGCAGGCCACGAACACCGGGGAGCTGTTTTTT
CDR3 protein: CASSPPPWRQATNTGELFF

V gene: TRBV7-8
D gene: -
clone size: -
J gene: TRBJ1-6
CDR3 DNA: TGTGCCAGCAGCCACACAGGGATATCACCCCTCCACTTT
CDR3 protein: CASSHTGISPLHF

V gene: TRBV18
D gene: -
clone size: -
J gene: TRBJ1-5
CDR3 DNA: TGTGCCAGCTCACCAGAAGGGGGGCCCGGGGGGCCCCAGCATTTT
CDR3 protein: CASSPEGGPGGPQHF

V gene: TRBV6-5
D gene: -
clone size: -
J gene: TRBJ2-7
CDR3 DNA: TGTGCCAGCATCCAGGGGCTCGAGCAGTACTTC
CDR3 protein: CASIQGLEQYF

V gene: TRBV6-4
D gene: -
clone size: once
J gene: TRBJ1-2
CDR3 DNA: TGTGCCAGGAGGAGGAGCTATGGCTACACCTTC
CDR3 protein: CARRRSYGYTF

V gene: TRBV19
D gene: TRBD1
clone size: few
J gene: TRBJ1-5
CDR3 DNA: TGTGCCAGTAACGACAGGGATCGCCAGCCCCAGCATTTT
CDR3 protein: CASNDRDRQPQHF

V gene: TRBV29-1
D gene: -
clone size: -
J gene: TRBJ2-5
CDR3 DNA: TGCAGCGTCCCCTTTGCGGGACCCCAAGAGACCCAGTACTTC
CDR3 protein: CSVPFAGPQETQYF

V gene: TRBV11-2
D gene: -
clone size: few
J gene: TRBJ2-5
CDR3 DNA: TGTGCCAGCACAGGGCAGATTGAAGAGACCCAGTACTTC
CDR3 protein: CASTGQIEETQYF

V gene: TRBV29-1
D gene: -
clone size: -
J gene: TRBJ1-1
CDR3 DNA: TGCAGCGTTGGTCTTCGCCAGGGGACCTTGAACACTGAAGCTTTCTTT
CDR3 protein: CSVGLRQGTLNTEAFF

V gene: TRBV6-5
D gene: -
clone size: -
J gene: TRBJ2-7
CDR3 DNA: TGTGCCAGCAGGACAGGTTACTACGAGCAGTACTTC
CDR3 protein: CASRTGYYEQYF

V gene: TRBV9
D gene: -
clone size: -
J gene: TRBJ2-1
CDR3 DNA: TGTGCCAGCAGCGCTCGCTTCCGGGGGAATGAGCAGTTCTTC
CDR3 protein: CASSARFRGNEQFF

V gene: TRBV27
D gene: -
clone size: -
J gene: TRBJ2-3
CDR3 DNA: TGTGCCAGCAGTTTCATTTCTCCTCGTACTTCTAGCACAGATACGCAGTATTTT
CDR3 protein: CASSFISPRTSSTDTQYF

V gene: TRBV3-1/TRBV3-2
D gene: TRBD1
clone size: -
J gene: TRBJ2-3
CDR3 DNA: TGTGCCAGCAGCCCAGGACAGGGCACAGATACGCAGTATTTT
CDR3 protein: CASSPGQGTDTQYF

V gene: TRBV12-3/TRBV12-4
D gene: -
clone size: -
J gene: TRBJ1-2
CDR3 DNA: TGTGCCAGCAGCGACAGCTATAACTATGGCTACACCTTC
CDR3 protein: CASSDSYNYGYTF

V gene: TRBV11-3
D gene: TRBD2
clone size: -
J gene: TRBJ2-4
CDR3 DNA: TGTGCCAGCAGCTTCGACGGGGGGATAGCCAAAAACATTCAGTACTTC
CDR3 protein: CASSFDGGIAKNIQYF

V gene: TRBV15
D gene: -
clone size: once
J gene: TRBJ2-2
CDR3 DNA: TGTGCCACCAGCAGAGATCGGTCATTAGGGACTTCGAACACCGGGGAGCTGTTTTTT
CDR3 protein: CATSRDRSLGTSNTGELFF

V gene: TRBV18
D gene: -
clone size: -
J gene: TRBJ1-4
CDR3 DNA: TGTGCCAGCTCACCCGGACGGGACATCACAACTAATGAAAAACTGTTTTTT
CDR3 protein: CASSPGRDITTNEKLFF

V gene: TRBV15
D gene: -
clone size: -
J gene: TRBJ2-5
CDR3 DNA: TGTGCCACCAGCAGAGAAGGACGAGAACAAGAGACCCAGTACTTC
CDR3 protein: CATSREGREQETQYF

V gene: TRBV19
D gene: -
clone size: -
J gene: TRBJ2-1
CDR3 DNA: TGTGCCAGTAGTATCGGGGGCCTCCGATACAATGAGCAGTTCTTC
CDR3 protein: CASSIGGLRYNEQFF

V gene: TRBV9
D gene: TRBD2
clone size: -
J gene: TRBJ2-2
CDR3 DNA: TGTGCCAGCAGCGTAGAGGCTAGCGGGACAACCGGGGAGCTGTTTTTT
CDR3 protein: CASSVEASGTTGELFF